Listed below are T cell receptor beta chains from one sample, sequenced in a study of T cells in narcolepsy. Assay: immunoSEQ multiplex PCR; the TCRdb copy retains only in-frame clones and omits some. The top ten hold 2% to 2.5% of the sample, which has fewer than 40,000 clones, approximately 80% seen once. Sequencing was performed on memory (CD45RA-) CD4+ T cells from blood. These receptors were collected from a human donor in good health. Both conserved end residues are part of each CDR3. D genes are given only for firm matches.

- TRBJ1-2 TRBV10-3 CAITVGKSGGYTF
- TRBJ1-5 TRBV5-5 CASSLWGSGQPNQPQHF
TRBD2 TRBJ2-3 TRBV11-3 CASSSGLAGETDTQYF
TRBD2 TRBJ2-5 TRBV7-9 CASSPRGTSGLEETQYF
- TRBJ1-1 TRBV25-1 CASRNYNDGEAFF
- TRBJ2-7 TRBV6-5 CASSYSLAGEQYF
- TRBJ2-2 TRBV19 CASSSYLKGGTGELFF
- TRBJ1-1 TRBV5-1 CASSGTTREGTEAFF
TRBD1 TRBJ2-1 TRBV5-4 CASSLGGPKFF
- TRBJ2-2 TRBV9 CASSVRSGELFF
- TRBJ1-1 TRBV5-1 CASSLEGVRDKAFF
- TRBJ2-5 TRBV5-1 CASSLLGQTQETQYF
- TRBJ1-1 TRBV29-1 CSVFGTEAFF
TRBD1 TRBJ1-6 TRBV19 CASSPRDRVASPLHF
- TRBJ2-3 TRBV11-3 CASSSSLGGATTDTQYF
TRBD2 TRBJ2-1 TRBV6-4 CASSWSVSGSSNEQFF
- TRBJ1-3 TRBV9 CASRGNSSGNTIYF
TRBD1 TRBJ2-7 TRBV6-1 CASTPGGTGAYEQYF
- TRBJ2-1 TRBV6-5 CASSYGTNLYNEQFF
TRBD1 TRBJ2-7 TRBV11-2 CASNHRQGYEQYF
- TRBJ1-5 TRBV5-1 CASSQSGGEHQPQHF
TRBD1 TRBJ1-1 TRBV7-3 CASSSDRANTEAFF
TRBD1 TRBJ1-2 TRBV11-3 CASSLGQGAYGYTF
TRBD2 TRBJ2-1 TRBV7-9 CASSSSPSRGGSYNEQFF
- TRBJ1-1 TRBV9 CASSFSGGETEAFF
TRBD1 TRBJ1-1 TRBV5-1 CASSSGQGLAEAFF
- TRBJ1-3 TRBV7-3 CASSVDGYSGNTIYF
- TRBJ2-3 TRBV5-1 CASSSDGGRDTQYF
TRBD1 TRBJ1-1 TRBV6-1 CASSGDRGRYTEAFF
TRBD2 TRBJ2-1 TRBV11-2 CASSLRTSGGAMNEQFF
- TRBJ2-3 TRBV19 CASSIAGAGADTQYF
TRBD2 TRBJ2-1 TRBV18 CASSPRLAASGEQFF
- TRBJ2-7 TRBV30 CAWALLSSYEQYF
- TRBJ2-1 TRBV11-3 CASSPHATGVGLEQFF
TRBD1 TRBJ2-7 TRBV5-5 CASSRPGQGSYEQYF
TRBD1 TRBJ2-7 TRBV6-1 CASSEVGTGASGQYF
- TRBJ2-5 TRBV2 CASSGWRETQYF
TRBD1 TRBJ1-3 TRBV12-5 CASGLGTGISGNTIYF
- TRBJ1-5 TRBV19 CASSIGEVAGGQPQHF
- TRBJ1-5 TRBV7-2 CASSLDGNQPQHF
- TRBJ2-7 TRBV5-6 CASSLYRSYEQYF
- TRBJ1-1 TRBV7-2 CASSPNHGTEAFF
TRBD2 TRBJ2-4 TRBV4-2 CASSQDGFSGVAKNIQYF
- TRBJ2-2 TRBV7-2 CASSPRAVYTGELFF
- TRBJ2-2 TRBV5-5 CASSLGGGPTGELFF
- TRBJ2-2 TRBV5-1 CASRGTLNTGELFF
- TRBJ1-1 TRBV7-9 CASQRQAGTEAFF
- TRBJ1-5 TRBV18 CASSPQDSGVQPQHF
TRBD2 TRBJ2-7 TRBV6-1 CASRLTSGNSKEQYF
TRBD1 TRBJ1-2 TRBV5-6 CASSFTGTGNHGYTF
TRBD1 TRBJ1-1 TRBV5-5 CASSLGGRWNTEAFF